This TCR beta chain came from a study of blood T cell repertoires in COVID-19. Profiling relied on immunoSEQ multiplex PCR, and the TCRdb table lists in-frame clones only, not all of them. Of 150,000 to 200,000 clones listed, approximately 82% are singletons. CDR1 and CDR2 (germline): LGHDT, YNNKEL (reference sequence). The trim removed 5 bases at V and 5 bases at J, leaving 4 bases unmatched. The CDR3 has 13 residues. The clonotype comes from a woman aged 45 to 65 who had recovered from COVID-19. The sample comprised PBMCs or T cells enriched from blood (not recorded which). The chain uses TRBV3-1 (or the pseudogene TRBV3-2) and TRBJ2-3, with 7 bases identical to TRBD2. CDR3 sequence (DNA): TGTGCCAGCAGCAAGGGAGGGGAAGATACGCAGTATTTT. It codes for CASSKGGEDTQYF.